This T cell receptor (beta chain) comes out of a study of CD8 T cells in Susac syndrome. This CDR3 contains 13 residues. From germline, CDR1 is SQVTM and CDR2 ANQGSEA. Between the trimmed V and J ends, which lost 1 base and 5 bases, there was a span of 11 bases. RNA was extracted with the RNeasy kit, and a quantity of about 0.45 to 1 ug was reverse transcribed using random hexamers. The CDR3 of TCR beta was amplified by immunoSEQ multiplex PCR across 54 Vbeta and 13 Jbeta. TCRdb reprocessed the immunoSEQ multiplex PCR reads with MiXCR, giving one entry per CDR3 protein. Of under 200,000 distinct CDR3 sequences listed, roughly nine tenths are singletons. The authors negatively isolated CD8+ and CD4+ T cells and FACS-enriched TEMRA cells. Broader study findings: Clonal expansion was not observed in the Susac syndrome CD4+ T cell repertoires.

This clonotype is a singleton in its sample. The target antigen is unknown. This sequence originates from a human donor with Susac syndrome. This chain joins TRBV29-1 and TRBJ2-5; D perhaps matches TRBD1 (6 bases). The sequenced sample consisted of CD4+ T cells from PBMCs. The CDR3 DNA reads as TGCAGCGTTGAAGTGGGGGCCGGGGAGACCCAGTACTTC. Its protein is CSVEVGAGETQYF.